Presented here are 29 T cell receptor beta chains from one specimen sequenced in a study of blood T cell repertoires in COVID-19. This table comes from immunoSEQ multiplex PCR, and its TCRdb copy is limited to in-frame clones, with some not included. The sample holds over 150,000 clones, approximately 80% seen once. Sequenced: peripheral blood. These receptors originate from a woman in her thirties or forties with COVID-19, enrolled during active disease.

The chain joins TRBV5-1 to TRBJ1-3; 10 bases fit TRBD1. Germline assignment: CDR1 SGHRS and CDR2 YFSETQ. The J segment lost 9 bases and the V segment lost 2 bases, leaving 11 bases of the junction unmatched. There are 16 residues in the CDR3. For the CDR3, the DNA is TGCGCCAGCAGCTTAAAAGGGACAGGGGATCAGTTCACCATATATTTT. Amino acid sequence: CASSLKGTGDQFTIYF.

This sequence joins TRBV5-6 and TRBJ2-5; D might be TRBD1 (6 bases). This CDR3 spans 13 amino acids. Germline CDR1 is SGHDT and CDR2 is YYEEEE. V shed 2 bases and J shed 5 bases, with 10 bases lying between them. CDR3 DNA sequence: TGTGCCAGCAGCTTACAGGGTCGCGAGACCCAGTACTTC. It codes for CASSLQGRETQYF. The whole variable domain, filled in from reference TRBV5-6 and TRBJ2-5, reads DAGVTQSPTHLIKTRGQQVTLRCSPKSGHDTVSWYQQALGQGPQFIFQYYEEEERQRGNFPDRFSGHQFPNYSSELNVNALLLGDSALYLCASSLQGRETQYFGPGTRLLVL.

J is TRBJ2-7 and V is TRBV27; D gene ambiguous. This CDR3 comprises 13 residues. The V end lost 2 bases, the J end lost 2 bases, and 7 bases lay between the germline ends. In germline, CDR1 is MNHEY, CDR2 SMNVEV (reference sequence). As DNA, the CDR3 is TGTGCCAGCAGTTTAAATCCTCCCTACGAGCAGTACTTC. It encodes CASSLNPPYEQYF.

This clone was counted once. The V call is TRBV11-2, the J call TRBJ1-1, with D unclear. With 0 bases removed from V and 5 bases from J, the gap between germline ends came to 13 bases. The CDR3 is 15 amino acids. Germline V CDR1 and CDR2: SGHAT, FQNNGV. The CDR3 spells CASSLDSRSGTEAFF. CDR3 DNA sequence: TGTGCCAGCAGCTTAGATAGTAGGAGTGGGACTGAAGCTTTCTTT.

CDR3 in DNA: TGTGCAAGTCGCCCACCCCCAGGGACCGGGGAGCTGTTTTTT. This encodes CASRPPPGTGELFF. This rearrangement joins TRBV12-2 to TRBJ2-2; the table assigns TRBD1, which was not confirmed against the DNA. TRBV12-2 is a pseudogene segment. The CDR3 has 14 residues.

This chain's CDR3 is CSVPGTANYEQYF. DNA for the CDR3: TGCAGCGTGCCCGGGACTGCTAACTACGAGCAGTACTTC. This chain uses TRBV29-1 with TRBJ2-7; D perhaps matches TRBD2 (6 bases). Germline V gene lookup returns CDR1 SQVTM and CDR2 ANQGSEA. This CDR3 comprises 13 residues. Trimming removed 6 bases at V and 3 bases at J, with 15 bases between.

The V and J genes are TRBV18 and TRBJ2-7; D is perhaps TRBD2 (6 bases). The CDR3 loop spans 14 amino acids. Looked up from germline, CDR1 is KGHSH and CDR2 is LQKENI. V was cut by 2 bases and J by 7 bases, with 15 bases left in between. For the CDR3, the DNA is TGTGCCAGCTCACCAGGGGGGACTTTAAGGGAGCAGTACTTC. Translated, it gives CASSPGGTLREQYF.

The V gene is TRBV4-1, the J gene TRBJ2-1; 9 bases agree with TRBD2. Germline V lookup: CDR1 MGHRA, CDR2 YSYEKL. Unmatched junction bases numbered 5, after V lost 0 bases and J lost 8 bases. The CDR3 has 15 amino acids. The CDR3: CASSQELAGWDEQFF. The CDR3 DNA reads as TGCGCCAGCAGCCAAGAGCTAGCGGGGTGGGATGAGCAGTTCTTC.

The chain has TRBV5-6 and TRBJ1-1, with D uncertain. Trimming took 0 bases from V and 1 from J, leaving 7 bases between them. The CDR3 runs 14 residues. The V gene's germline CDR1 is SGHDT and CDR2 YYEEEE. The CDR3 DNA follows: TGTGCCAGCAGCTTGGGTCAGGCGAACACTGAAGCTTTCTTT. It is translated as CASSLGQANTEAFF. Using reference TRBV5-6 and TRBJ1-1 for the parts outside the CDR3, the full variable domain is DAGVTQSPTHLIKTRGQQVTLRCSPKSGHDTVSWYQQALGQGPQFIFQYYEEEERQRGNFPDRFSGHQFPNYSSELNVNALLLGDSALYLCASSLGQANTEAFFGQGTRLTVV.

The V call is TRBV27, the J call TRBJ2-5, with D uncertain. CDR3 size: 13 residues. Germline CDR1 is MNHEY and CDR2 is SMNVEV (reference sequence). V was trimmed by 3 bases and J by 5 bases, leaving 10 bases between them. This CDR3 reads CASSFSLGETQYF. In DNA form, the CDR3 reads TGTGCCAGCAGTTTTTCGCTCGGGGAGACCCAGTACTTC.

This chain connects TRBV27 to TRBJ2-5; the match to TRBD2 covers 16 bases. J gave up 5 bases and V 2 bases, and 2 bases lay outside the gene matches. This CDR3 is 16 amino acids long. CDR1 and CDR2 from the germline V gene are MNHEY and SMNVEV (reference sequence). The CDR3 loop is CASSLGTSGRGETQYF. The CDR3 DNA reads TGTGCCAGCAGTTTAGGGACTAGCGGGAGGGGGGAGACCCAGTACTTC.

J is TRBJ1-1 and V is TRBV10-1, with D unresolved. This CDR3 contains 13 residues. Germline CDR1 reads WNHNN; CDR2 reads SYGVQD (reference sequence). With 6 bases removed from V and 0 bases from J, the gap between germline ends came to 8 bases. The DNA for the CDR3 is TGCGCCAGCAGAGAGACACTGAACACTGAAGCTTTCTTT. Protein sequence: CASRETLNTEAFF.

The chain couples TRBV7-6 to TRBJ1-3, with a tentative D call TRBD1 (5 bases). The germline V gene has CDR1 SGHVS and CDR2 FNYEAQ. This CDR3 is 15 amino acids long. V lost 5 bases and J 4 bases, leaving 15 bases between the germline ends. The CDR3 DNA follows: TGTGCCAGCAGCCCTACCTCCGGGGGGGGAAACACCATATATTTT. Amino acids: CASSPTSGGGNTIYF.

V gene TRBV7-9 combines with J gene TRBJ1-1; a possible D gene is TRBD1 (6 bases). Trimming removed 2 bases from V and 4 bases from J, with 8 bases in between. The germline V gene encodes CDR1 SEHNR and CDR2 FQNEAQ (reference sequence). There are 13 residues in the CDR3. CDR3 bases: TGTGCCAGCAGCTTATTAGGGGGCACTGAAGCTTTCTTT. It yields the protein CASSLLGGTEAFF. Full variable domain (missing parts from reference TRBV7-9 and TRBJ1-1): DTGVSQNPRHKITKRGQNVTFRCDPISEHNRLYWYRQTLGQGPEFLTYFQNEAQLEKSRLLSDRFSAERPKGSFSTLEIQRTEQGDSAMYLCASSLLGGTEAFFGQGTRLTVV.

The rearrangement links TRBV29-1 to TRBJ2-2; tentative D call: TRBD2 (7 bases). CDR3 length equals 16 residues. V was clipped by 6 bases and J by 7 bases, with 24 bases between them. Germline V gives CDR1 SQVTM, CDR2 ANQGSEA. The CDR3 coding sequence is TGCAGCGTAGGATCCTTTAATGCGGGGGCGGGCGGGGAGCTGTTTTTT. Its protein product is CSVGSFNAGAGGELFF.

The CDR3 coding sequence is TGTGCCAGCAGTATGGACAGCGCTGTCACTGAAGCTTTCTTT. This gives the protein CASSMDSAVTEAFF. The gene calls are TRBV6-5 and TRBJ1-1, with a tentative D call TRBD1 (6 bases). With 5 bases removed from V and 4 bases from J, the gap between germline ends came to 14 bases. This CDR3 contains 14 residues. Germline CDR1 is MNHEY and CDR2 is SVGAGI.

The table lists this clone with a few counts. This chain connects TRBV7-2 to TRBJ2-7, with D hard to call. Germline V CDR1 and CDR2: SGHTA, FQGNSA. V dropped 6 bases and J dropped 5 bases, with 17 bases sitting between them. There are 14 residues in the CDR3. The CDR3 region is CASSLERGRNEQYF. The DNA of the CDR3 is TGTGCCAGCAGTCTCGAGCGAGGCCGTAACGAGCAGTACTTC.

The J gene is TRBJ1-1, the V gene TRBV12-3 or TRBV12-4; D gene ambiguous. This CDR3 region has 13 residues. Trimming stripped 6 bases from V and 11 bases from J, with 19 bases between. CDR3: CASSRRGPAGAFF. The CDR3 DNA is TGTGCCAGCAGCCGACGGGGTCCTGCTGGGGCTTTCTTT.

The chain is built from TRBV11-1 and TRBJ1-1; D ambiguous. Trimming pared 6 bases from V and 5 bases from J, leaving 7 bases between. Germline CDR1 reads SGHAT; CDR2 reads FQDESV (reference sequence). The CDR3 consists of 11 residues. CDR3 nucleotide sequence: TGTGCCAGCAGGGGAGTAACTGAAGCTTTCTTT. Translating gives CASRGVTEAFF.

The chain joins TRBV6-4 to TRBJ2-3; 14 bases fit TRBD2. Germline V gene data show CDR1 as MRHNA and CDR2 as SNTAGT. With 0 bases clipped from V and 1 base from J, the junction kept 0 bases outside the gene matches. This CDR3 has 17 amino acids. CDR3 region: CASSDSTSGGGTDTQYF. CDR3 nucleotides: TGTGCCAGCAGTGACTCGACTAGCGGGGGGGGCACAGATACGCAGTATTTT.

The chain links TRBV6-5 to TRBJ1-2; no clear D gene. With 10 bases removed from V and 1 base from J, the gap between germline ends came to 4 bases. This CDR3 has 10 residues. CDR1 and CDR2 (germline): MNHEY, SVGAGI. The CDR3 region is CAIVNYGYTF. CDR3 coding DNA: TGTGCCATCGTTAACTATGGCTACACCTTC.

DNA of the CDR3: TGTGCCAGCAGCCAAGGCCGGGGGGGGAGTAACACCATATATTTT. As protein: CASSQGRGGSNTIYF. V is TRBV3-1 (or the pseudogene TRBV3-2) and J is TRBJ1-3; D possibly corresponds to TRBD1 (5 bases). Trimming took 1 base from V and 7 from J, leaving 14 bases between them. Germline V gene data show CDR1 as LGHDT and CDR2 as YNNKEL (reference sequence). This CDR3 comprises 15 residues.

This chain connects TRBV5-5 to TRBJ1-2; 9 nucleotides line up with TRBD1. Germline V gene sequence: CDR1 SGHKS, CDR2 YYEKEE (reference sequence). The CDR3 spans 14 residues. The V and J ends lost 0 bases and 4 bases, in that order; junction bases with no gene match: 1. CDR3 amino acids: CASSLEGQGYGYTF. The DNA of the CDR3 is TGTGCCAGCAGCTTGGAGGGACAGGGCTATGGCTACACCTTC.

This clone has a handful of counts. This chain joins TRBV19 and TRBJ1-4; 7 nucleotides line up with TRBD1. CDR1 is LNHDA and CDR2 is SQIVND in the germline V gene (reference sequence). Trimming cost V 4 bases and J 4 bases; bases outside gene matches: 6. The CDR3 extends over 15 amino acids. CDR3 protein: CASSTSGQINEKLFF. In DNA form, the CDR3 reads TGTGCCAGTAGTACTTCGGGACAGATTAATGAAAAACTGTTTTTT.

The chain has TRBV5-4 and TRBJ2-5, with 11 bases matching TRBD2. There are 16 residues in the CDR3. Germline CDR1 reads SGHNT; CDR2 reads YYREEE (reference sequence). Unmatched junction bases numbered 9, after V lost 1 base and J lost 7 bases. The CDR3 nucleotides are TGTGCCAGCAGCTTGCGTGGTAGCGGGGGGGCCGGGACCCAGTACTTC. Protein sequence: CASSLRGSGGAGTQYF. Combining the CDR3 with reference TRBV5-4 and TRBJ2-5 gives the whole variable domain ETGVTQSPTHLIKTRGQQVTLRCSSQSGHNTVSWYQQALGQGPQFIFQYYREEENGRGNFPPRFSGLQFPNYSSELNVNALELDDSALYLCASSLRGSGGAGTQYFGPGTRLLVL.

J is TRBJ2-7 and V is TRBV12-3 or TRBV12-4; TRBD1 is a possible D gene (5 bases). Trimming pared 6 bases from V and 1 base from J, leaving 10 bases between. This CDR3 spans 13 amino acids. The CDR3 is CASSQDSSYEQYF. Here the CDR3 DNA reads TGTGCCAGCAGCCAAGACAGTTCCTACGAGCAGTACTTC.

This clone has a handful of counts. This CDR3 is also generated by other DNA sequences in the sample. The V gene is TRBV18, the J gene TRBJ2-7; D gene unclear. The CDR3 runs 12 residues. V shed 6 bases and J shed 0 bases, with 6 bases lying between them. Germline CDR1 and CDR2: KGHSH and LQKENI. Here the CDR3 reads CASSPSSYEQYF. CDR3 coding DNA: TGTGCCAGCTCCCCGAGCTCCTACGAGCAGTACTTC. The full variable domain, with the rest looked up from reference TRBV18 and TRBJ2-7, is NAGVMQNPRHLVRRRGQEARLRCSPMKGHSHVYWYRQLPEEGLKFMVYLQKENIIDESGMPKERFSAEFPKEGPSILRIQQVVRGDSAAYFCASSPSSYEQYFGPGTRLTVT.

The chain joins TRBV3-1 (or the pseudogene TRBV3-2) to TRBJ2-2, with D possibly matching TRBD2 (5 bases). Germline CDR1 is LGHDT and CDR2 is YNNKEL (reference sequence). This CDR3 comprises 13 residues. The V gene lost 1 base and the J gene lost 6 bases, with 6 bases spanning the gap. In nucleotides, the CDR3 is TGTGCCAGCAGCCAAGCGCGGGCCGGGGAGCTGTTTTTT. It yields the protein CASSQARAGELFF.

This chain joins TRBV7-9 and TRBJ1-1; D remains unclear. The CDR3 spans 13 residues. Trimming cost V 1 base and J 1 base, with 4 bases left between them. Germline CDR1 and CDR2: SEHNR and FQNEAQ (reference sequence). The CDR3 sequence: CASSLGENTEAFF. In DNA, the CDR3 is TGTGCCAGCAGCTTAGGAGAGAACACTGAAGCTTTCTTT.